The entry that follows covers one T cell receptor (beta chain) sequence. What it binds is not known. Sequencing used immunoSEQ multiplex PCR; TCRdb keeps in-frame clones, though not all of them. The sample contains more than 75,000 clones, approximately 96% of which appear only once. This entry is derived from a study of siplizumab effects on memory and regulatory T cells. Study-wide points: Proliferating Tregs from siplizumab cultures lacked functional confirmation of suppression. The naive T cell population seemed more diverse than memory cells and seemed a major contributor to the alloresponse.

Trimming pared 1 base from V and 2 bases from J, leaving 16 bases between. Germline CDR1 and CDR2: LNHNV and YYDKDF (reference sequence). CDR3 size: 17 residues. A few pairs of donors had their unstimulated naive, memory, effector memory and TEMRA subsets sequenced. Sequencing used naive CD4+ T cells sorted from blood. The genes are TRBV15 and TRBJ2-3; TRBD2 might be the D (6 bases). This receptor was taken from a human donor in good health. The CDR3 region is CATSRATFGGYTDTQYF. Here the CDR3 DNA reads TGTGCCACCAGCAGAGCAACCTTCGGGGGTTACACAGATACGCAGTATTTT.